The 27 T cell receptor beta chains in this list originate from one sample, sequenced in a study of radiotherapy plus CTLA-4 blockade in lung cancer. Produced via immunoSEQ multiplex PCR; TCRdb's table is partial and in-frame only. Of around 40,000 clones listed, 75% to 90% are singletons. The source was peripheral blood, collected from a patient treated with radiotherapy plus ipilimumab. The receptors were sampled from a human donor with non-small cell lung cancer who had stable disease on radiotherapy plus ipilimumab.

The chain links TRBV28 to TRBJ1-3; D may be TRBD1 (6 bases). The CDR3 runs 16 residues. Trimming stripped 2 bases from V and 0 bases from J, with 11 bases between. Per the germline V gene, CDR1 is MDHEN and CDR2 is SYDVKM. CDR3 amino acids: CASSLDRFVSGNTIYF. The CDR3 DNA reads TGTGCCAGCAGTTTAGACAGGTTTGTCTCTGGAAACACCATATATTTT.

The V and J genes are TRBV5-1 and TRBJ1-1; tentative D call: TRBD1 (5 bases). The V and J ends lost 4 bases and 5 bases respectively, with 15 bases between them. In germline, CDR1 is SGHRS, CDR2 YFSETQ. This CDR3 contains 14 residues. The CDR3 DNA reads TGCGCCAGCAGCGACACAGGCGGAACAACTGAAGCTTTCTTT. Translation gives CASSDTGGTTEAFF.

This chain's CDR3 is CAISAPGHQSGTQYF. As DNA, the CDR3 is TGTGCCATCAGTGCCCCGGGACACCAATCGGGTACGCAGTATTTT. V gene TRBV10-3 combines with J gene TRBJ2-3; possible D gene TRBD1, 6 bases. This CDR3 has 15 amino acids. Trimming stripped 4 bases from V and 8 bases from J, with 19 bases between. In germline, CDR1 is ENHRY, CDR2 SYGVKD.

V usage is TRBV19 and J usage is TRBJ2-1; maybe TRBD2 (8 bases). Trimming shortened V by 6 bases and J by 8 bases, and 20 bases separated the two germline ends. The CDR3 is 15 amino acids. Germline lookup yields CDR1 LNHDA and CDR2 SQIVND (reference sequence). CDR3 sequence: CASRNQGGLEYEQFF. Here the CDR3 DNA reads TGTGCCAGTAGAAACCAGGGGGGACTAGAATATGAGCAGTTCTTC.

The V gene is TRBV11-2, the J gene TRBJ2-1, with 14 bases identical to TRBD2. J gave up 9 bases and V 3 bases, and 4 bases lay outside the gene matches. CDR3 length: 15 amino acids. CDR1 and CDR2 (germline): SGHAT, FQNNGV. The CDR3 coding sequence is TGTGCCAGCAGCTTCGGGACTAGCGGGAGTAGTGAGCAGTTCTTC. It encodes CASSFGTSGSSEQFF.

The V gene is TRBV10-3, the J gene TRBJ2-7; 8 positions agree with TRBD1. The CDR3 is made up of 15 amino acids. The germline V gene has CDR1 ENHRY and CDR2 SYGVKD. J gave up 6 bases and V 4 bases, and 11 bases lay outside the gene matches. The CDR3 here is CAISVRRTGSPEQYF. The CDR3 bases are TGTGCCATCAGTGTTCGGCGGACAGGGTCGCCCGAGCAGTACTTC.

This clone was detected a few times. This chain connects TRBV5-1 to TRBJ1-1, with 8 positions matching TRBD1. Germline V gives CDR1 SGHRS, CDR2 YFSETQ. V dropped 4 bases and J dropped 3; count of bases not matched to a gene: 2. The CDR3 sequence is 13 residues long. The CDR3 loop reads CASSPQGDTEAFF. CDR3 nucleotides: TGCGCCAGCAGCCCACAGGGGGACACTGAAGCTTTCTTT.

This clone was seen only once. The V and J genes are TRBV7-2 and TRBJ2-7; 7 bases are shared with TRBD2. Germline V gene lookup returns CDR1 SGHTA and CDR2 FQGNSA. The trim removed 7 bases at V and 0 bases at J, leaving 9 bases unmatched. CDR3 size: 15 residues. CDR3 nucleotide sequence: TGTGCCAGCACCCCCGGAGGCGGGAGCTCCTACGAGCAGTACTTC. Its translation is CASTPGGGSSYEQYF. Filled out from reference TRBV7-2 and TRBJ2-7, the complete variable domain reads GAGVSQSPSNKVTEKGKDVELRCDPISGHTALYWYRQSLGQGLEFLIYFQGNSAPDKSGLPSDRFSAERTGGSVSTLTIQRTQQEDSAVYLCASTPGGGSSYEQYFGPGTRLTVT.

CDR3 loop: CASSYGLSTGELFF. The CDR3 nucleotides are TGTGCCAGCAGCTACGGACTCAGCACCGGGGAGCTGTTTTTT. The chain links TRBV7-9 to TRBJ2-2, with a weak D call TRBD2 (5 bases). Germline V gene data show CDR1 as SEHNR and CDR2 as FQNEAQ (reference sequence). This CDR3 contains 14 residues. V lost 4 bases, J lost 4 bases, and 10 bases lay in between. The whole variable domain, remainder taken from reference TRBV7-9 and TRBJ2-2, is DTGVSQNPRHKITKRGQNVTFRCDPISEHNRLYWYRQTLGQGPEFLTYFQNEAQLEKSRLLSDRFSAERPKGSFSTLEIQRTEQGDSAMYLCASSYGLSTGELFFGEGSRLTVL.

The rearrangement joins TRBV4-3 to TRBJ2-5; TRBD1 matches 9 bases. The CDR3 extends over 14 amino acids. The V and J ends lost 5 bases and 2 bases, in that order; junction bases with no gene match: 3. Per germline, CDR1 LGHNA and CDR2 YSLEER. This CDR3 reads CASSLGQGQETQYF. CDR3 DNA: TGCGCCAGCAGCTTGGGACAGGGACAAGAGACCCAGTACTTC.

The chain is built from TRBV2 and TRBJ2-3; D is uncertain. This CDR3 has 12 amino acids. CDR1 and CDR2 from the germline V gene are SNHLY and FYNNEI. The ends were cut back, 3 bases at V and 3 bases at J, with 4 bases in the middle. The CDR3 loop is CASSEATDTQYF. CDR3 coding DNA: TGTGCCAGCAGTGAGGCAACAGATACGCAGTATTTT.

The J gene is TRBJ2-1, the V gene TRBV13, with D unclear. With 4 bases removed from V and 3 bases from J, the gap between germline ends came to 7 bases. Germline lookup yields CDR1 PRHDT and CDR2 FYEKMQ (reference sequence). This CDR3 has 13 residues. CDR3 DNA sequence: TGTGCCAGCAGCTCCTACAGCTACAATGAGCAGTTCTTC. This encodes CASSSYSYNEQFF.

The V gene is TRBV27, the J gene TRBJ2-7, with D possibly matching TRBD2 (5 bases). Germline loops: CDR1 MNHEY, CDR2 SMNVEV (reference sequence). The CDR3 runs to 14 residues. Trimming shortened V by 3 bases and J by 0 bases, and 9 bases separated the two germline ends. CDR3 amino acids: CASSFGEGSYEQYF. In DNA form, the CDR3 reads TGTGCCAGCAGTTTCGGAGAGGGCTCCTACGAGCAGTACTTC.

The chain is built from TRBV19 and TRBJ2-5; TRBD2 is a possible D gene (6 bases). The germline gives CDR1 LNHDA, CDR2 SQIVND (reference sequence). The CDR3 length is 14 residues. Trimming removed 5 bases from V and 4 bases from J, with 14 bases in between. The CDR3 protein is CASSPTWGGETQYF. Here the CDR3 DNA reads TGTGCCAGTAGTCCGACGTGGGGAGGAGAGACCCAGTACTTC.

The genes are TRBV10-3 and TRBJ1-5, with TRBD1 identical over 8 bases. J gave up 0 bases and V 6 bases, and 4 bases lay outside the gene matches. The CDR3 extends over 15 amino acids. Germline lookup yields CDR1 ENHRY and CDR2 SYGVKD. The CDR3 sequence is CAIRLTGDSNQPQHF. The CDR3 nucleotides are TGTGCCATCAGGTTGACAGGGGATAGCAATCAGCCCCAGCATTTT.

The CDR3, as DNA: TGTGCCAGCAGTGAGGCCGGGACAGGGGCATACGAGCAGTACTTC. As protein: CASSEAGTGAYEQYF. This rearrangement joins TRBV28 to TRBJ2-7; 10 bases are a match to TRBD1. Germline CDR1 MDHEN, CDR2 SYDVKM. The CDR3 runs 15 residues. After removal of 5 bases from V and 4 bases from J, the junction contained 8 bases not matched to a gene.

This sequence joins TRBV4-1 and TRBJ2-5, with 8 bases identical to TRBD1. Near its end, the DNA agrees better with TRBJ2-7, so the J call may be wrong. The CDR3 contains 18 residues. Germline CDR1 reads MGHRA; CDR2 reads YSYEKL. CDR3: CASSQLIVRTGQDYEQYF. The DNA of the CDR3 is TGCGCCAGCAGCCAACTGATAGTAAGGACAGGGCAGGATTACGAGCAGTACTTC.

The chain joins TRBV12-5 to TRBJ2-5; a possible D gene is TRBD1 (5 bases). This CDR3 comprises 13 residues. The germline gives CDR1 LGHNT, CDR2 FRNRAP. V was pared by 9 bases and J by 4 bases, with 15 bases between. CDR3 bases: TGTGCTAGCCCTACAGGCTCGCGAGAGACCCAGTACTTC. Translation gives CASPTGSRETQYF. Combining the CDR3 with reference TRBV12-5 and TRBJ2-5 gives the whole variable domain DARVTQTPRHKVTEMGQEVTMRCQPILGHNTVFWYRQTMMQGLELLAYFRNRAPLDDSGMPKDRFSAEMPDATLATLKIQPSEPRDSAVYFCASPTGSRETQYFGPGTRLLVL.

The chain is built from TRBV4-2 and TRBJ2-7; 9 bases agree with TRBD2. Trimming removed 0 bases from V and 4 bases from J; junction bases left unmatched: 16. Germline loops: CDR1 LGHNA, CDR2 YNFKEQ. The CDR3 extends over 19 amino acids. CDR3 sequence reads: CASSQEGGAASGIRYEQYF. The CDR3 DNA sequence: TGTGCCAGCAGCCAAGAAGGTGGCGCTGCTAGCGGGATTCGATACGAGCAGTACTTC.

The chain is built from TRBV19 and TRBJ2-6; 8 positions match TRBD1. In germline, CDR1 is LNHDA, CDR2 SQIVND (reference sequence). With 0 bases clipped from V and 1 base from J, the junction kept 11 bases outside the gene matches. The length of the CDR3 is 20 residues. In DNA form, the CDR3 reads TGTGCCAGTAGTATAGACGGGCCAGGGGGCTTTGCTTCTGGGGCCAACGTCCTGACTTTC. It translates to CASSIDGPGGFASGANVLTF.

This chain connects TRBV27 to TRBJ1-5; no definite D call. Germline V CDR1 and CDR2: MNHEY, SMNVEV (reference sequence). The CDR3 totals 13 residues. The V and J ends lost 2 bases and 5 bases respectively, with 7 bases between them. The CDR3 here is CASSLRGHQPQHF. In DNA, the CDR3 is TGTGCCAGCAGTTTAAGAGGGCATCAGCCCCAGCATTTT.

The rearrangement uses TRBV5-1 and TRBJ2-1, with D perhaps matching TRBD2 (7 bases). Germline V gene sequence: CDR1 SGHRS, CDR2 YFSETQ. CDR3 length: 13 residues. Trimming took off 4 bases at V and 7 bases at J, with 12 bases between the two ends. CDR3 sequence (DNA): TGCGCCAGCAGCGGGGGGGCGCTGAATGAGCAGTTCTTC. Its protein is CASSGGALNEQFF.

V and J are TRBV7-8 and TRBJ2-7; 7 nucleotides match TRBD2. Per the germline V gene, CDR1 is SGHVS and CDR2 is FQNEAQ. CDR3 length equals 14 residues. The trim removed 7 bases at V and 4 bases at J, leaving 10 bases unmatched. CDR3 nucleotides: TGTGCCAGCACCCCAAGCGGGATGGCATACGAGCAGTACTTC. It is translated as CASTPSGMAYEQYF. Full variable domain (remainder filled in from reference TRBV7-8 and TRBJ2-7): GAGVSQSPRYKVAKRGQDVALRCDPISGHVSLFWYQQALGQGPEFLTYFQNEAQLDKSGLPSDRFFAERPEGSVSTLKIQRTQQEDSAVYLCASTPSGMAYEQYFGPGTRLTVT.

This clone was recorded a few times. The chain recombines TRBV7-9 with TRBJ1-1; no definite D call. This CDR3 has 16 amino acids. Germline V gene sequence: CDR1 SEHNR, CDR2 FQNEAQ (reference sequence). The germline V and J ends were trimmed by 5 bases and 1 base, with 17 bases remaining between them. CDR3 DNA: TGTGCCAGCAGCCACCCCAAAAGGAGCGGGAACACTGAAGCTTTCTTT. Translation gives CASSHPKRSGNTEAFF.

This clone has just one count. The rearrangement joins TRBV28 to TRBJ2-7; 10 bases match TRBD2. Per the germline V gene, CDR1 is MDHEN and CDR2 is SYDVKM. The junction had 5 bases not matched to a gene; V was cut back by 6 bases and J by 0 bases. This CDR3 is built from 15 residues. CDR3 region: CASRWTSGSSYEQYF. CDR3 DNA: TGTGCCAGCAGATGGACTAGCGGTAGCTCCTACGAGCAGTACTTC.

DNA for the CDR3: TGCGCCAGCAGCCTGGCCGGACAGGGAGTGCGCAGCACTGAAGCTTTCTTT. Protein product: CASSLAGQGVRSTEAFF. This chain joins TRBV5-1 and TRBJ1-1; TRBD1 matches at 8 bases. J was trimmed by 4 bases and V by 4 bases; bases with no gene match: 15. The CDR3 extends over 17 amino acids. CDR1 is SGHRS and CDR2 is YFSETQ in the germline V gene. The whole variable domain, remainder taken from reference TRBV5-1 and TRBJ1-1, is KAGVTQTPRYLIKTRGQQVTLSCSPISGHRSVSWYQQTPGQGLQFLFEYFSETQRNKGNFPGRFSGRQFSNSRSEMNVSTLELGDSALYLCASSLAGQGVRSTEAFFGQGTRLTVV.

The CDR3 here is CASSFSGTPAGELFF. In DNA form, the CDR3 reads TGCGCCAGCAGCTTTTCCGGGACTCCAGCCGGGGAGCTGTTTTTT. The rearrangement uses TRBV5-1 and TRBJ2-2; D is perhaps TRBD2 (6 bases). Germline V gene sequence: CDR1 SGHRS, CDR2 YFSETQ. The CDR3 is 15 amino acids. Deletions cut 2 bases from V and 6 bases from J, with 14 bases between.